These 9 T cell receptor beta chains share one sample of origin, sequenced in a study of cytomegalovirus exposure and HLA in healthy donors. In the PCR, 60 Vbeta and 13 Jbeta primers were used. Only in-frame clones appear in the TCRdb table, and some are missing; sequencing was by immunoSEQ multiplex PCR. The sample includes some 54,000 clones, about three quarters of them seen just once. What was sequenced was PBMCs. These receptor sequences come from a man aged 18 to 35 in good health and CMV-seronegative.

This clone was seen a few times. The chain uses TRBV5-1 and TRBJ2-1, with D hard to call. The CDR3 covers 13 residues. Trimming pared 4 bases from V and 15 bases from J, leaving 20 bases between. The germline V gene encodes CDR1 SGHRS and CDR2 YFSETQ. In DNA, the CDR3 is TGCGCCAGCAGCCTAGAGGCGTTTGGCGTACGGTTCTTC. Its translation: CASSLEAFGVRFF.

The rearrangement joins TRBV5-1 to TRBJ1-6, with D uncertain. From germline, CDR1 is SGHRS and CDR2 YFSETQ. CDR3 length: 14 amino acids. The ends were cut back, 0 bases at V and 7 bases at J, with 8 bases in the middle. The CDR3 sequence is CASSLDWQNSPLHF. The CDR3 region has the DNA TGCGCCAGCAGCTTGGATTGGCAAAATTCACCCCTCCACTTT.

The chain carries TRBV29-1 and TRBJ2-2, with D possibly matching TRBD2 (5 bases). The CDR3 length is 13 residues. Per the germline V gene, CDR1 is SQVTM and CDR2 is ANQGSEA. The ends were cut back, 6 bases at V and 7 bases at J, with 15 bases in the middle. CDR3 in DNA: TGCAGCGTCCCAGCAGGCGGGCTCGGGGAGCTGTTTTTT. This codes for CSVPAGGLGELFF.

The chain recombines TRBV4-2 with TRBJ2-7; the D gene is possibly TRBD1 (6 bases). The germline gives CDR1 LGHNA, CDR2 YNFKEQ. The CDR3 length is 12 residues. V gave up 1 base and J gave up 10 bases, with 11 bases separating them. The CDR3 protein is CASSQAGQIQYF. The CDR3 region has the DNA TGTGCCAGCAGCCAAGCCGGACAGATTCAGTACTTC.

The chain combines TRBV11-2 with TRBJ2-2; TRBD2 agrees at 12 bases. V gave up 5 bases and J gave up 5 bases; unmatched junction bases: 6. The CDR3 is 16 residues long. From germline, CDR1 is SGHAT and CDR2 FQNNGV. CDR3 in DNA: TGTGCCAGCAGCGCAGCTAGCGGGAGGGGGACCGGGGAGCTGTTTTTT. It codes for CASSAASGRGTGELFF. Variable domain in full (rest from reference TRBV11-2 and TRBJ2-2): EAGVAQSPRYKIIEKRQSVAFWCNPISGHATLYWYQQILGQGPKLLIQFQNNGVVDDSQLPKDRFSAERLKGVDSTLKIQPAKLEDSAVYLCASSAASGRGTGELFFGEGSRLTVL.

V gene TRBV7-2 combines with J gene TRBJ2-5, with TRBD1 identical over 12 bases. The V gene end was trimmed by 2 bases and the J gene end by 5 bases; junction bases not matched to a gene: 12. Per germline, CDR1 SGHTA and CDR2 FQGNSA. This CDR3 has 18 residues. The CDR3 loop reads CASSLKVLGQGAFETQYF. In DNA form, the CDR3 reads TGTGCCAGCAGCTTAAAGGTTCTGGGACAGGGGGCTTTCGAGACCCAGTACTTC. The whole variable domain, filled in from reference TRBV7-2 and TRBJ2-5, reads GAGVSQSPSNKVTEKGKDVELRCDPISGHTALYWYRQSLGQGLEFLIYFQGNSAPDKSGLPSDRFSAERTGGSVSTLTIQRTQQEDSAVYLCASSLKVLGQGAFETQYFGPGTRLLVL.

This chain links TRBV6-1 with TRBJ2-7, with 7 bases matching TRBD1. V lost 7 bases, J lost 2 bases, and 11 bases stayed unmatched. CDR1 MNHNS and CDR2 SASEGT come from the germline V gene. The CDR3 extends over 15 amino acids. Written as DNA, the CDR3 is TGTGCCAGCAAATCCGGACTCCAGGGGGCCTACGAGCAGTACTTC. Amino acids: CASKSGLQGAYEQYF.

The chain carries TRBV18 and TRBJ2-7; D gene unclear. There are 15 residues in the CDR3. CDR1 KGHSH and CDR2 LQKENI come from the germline V gene. The V end lost 3 bases, the J end lost 3 bases, and 15 bases lay between the germline ends. The CDR3 DNA reads as TGTGCCAGCTCACCCCCGCCGGAACAGAGCTACGAGCAGTACTTC. Translation gives CASSPPPEQSYEQYF. Looking up the rest from reference TRBV18 and TRBJ2-7 gives the full variable domain: NAGVMQNPRHLVRRRGQEARLRCSPMKGHSHVYWYRQLPEEGLKFMVYLQKENIIDESGMPKERFSAEFPKEGPSILRIQQVVRGDSAAYFCASSPPPEQSYEQYFGPGTRLTVT.

The V and J genes are TRBV7-9 and TRBJ2-7; D is unresolved. In germline, CDR1 is SEHNR, CDR2 FQNEAQ (reference sequence). The CDR3 totals 13 residues. Trimming removed 1 base from V and 3 bases from J, with 7 bases in between. CDR3 nucleotides: TGTGCCAGCAGCTTAGAACTTAGCTACGAGCAGTACTTC. Amino acid sequence: CASSLELSYEQYF.